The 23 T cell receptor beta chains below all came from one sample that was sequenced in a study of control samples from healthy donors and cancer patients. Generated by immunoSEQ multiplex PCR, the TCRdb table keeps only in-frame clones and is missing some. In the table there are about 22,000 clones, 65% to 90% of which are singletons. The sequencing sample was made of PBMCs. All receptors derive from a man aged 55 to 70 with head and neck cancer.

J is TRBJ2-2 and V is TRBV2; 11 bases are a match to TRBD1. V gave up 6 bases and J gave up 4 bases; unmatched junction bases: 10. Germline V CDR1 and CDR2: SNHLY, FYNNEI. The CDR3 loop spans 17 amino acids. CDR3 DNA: TGTGCCAGCAGCGGACAGGGGGCGATGTATGGCACCGGGGAGCTGTTTTTT. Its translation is CASSGQGAMYGTGELFF. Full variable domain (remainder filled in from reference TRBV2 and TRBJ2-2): EPEVTQTPSHQVTQMGQEVILRCVPISNHLYFYWYRQILGQKVEFLVSFYNNEISEKSEIFDDQFSVERPDGSNFTLKIRSTKLEDSAMYFCASSGQGAMYGTGELFFGEGSRLTVL.

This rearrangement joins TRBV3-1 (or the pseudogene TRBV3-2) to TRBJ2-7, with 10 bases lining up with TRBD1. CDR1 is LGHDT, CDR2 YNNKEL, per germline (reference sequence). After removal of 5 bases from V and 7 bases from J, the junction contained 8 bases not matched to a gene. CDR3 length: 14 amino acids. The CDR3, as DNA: TGTGCCAGCAGCTTGGACAGGGGGTTGAGAGAGCAGTACTTC. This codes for CASSLDRGLREQYF.

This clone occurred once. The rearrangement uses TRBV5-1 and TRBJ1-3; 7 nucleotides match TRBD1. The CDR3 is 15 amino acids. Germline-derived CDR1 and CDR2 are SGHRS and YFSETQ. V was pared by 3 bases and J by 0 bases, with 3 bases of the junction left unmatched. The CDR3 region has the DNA TGCGCCAGCAGCTGGGGGACAGACTCTGGAAACACCATATATTTT. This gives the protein CASSWGTDSGNTIYF.

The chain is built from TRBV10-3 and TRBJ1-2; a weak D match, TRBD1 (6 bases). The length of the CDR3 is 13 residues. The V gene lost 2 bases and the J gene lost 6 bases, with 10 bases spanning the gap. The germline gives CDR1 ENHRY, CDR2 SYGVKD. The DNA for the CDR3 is TGTGCCATCAGTGAGGGTCCAGGGGATGGCTACACCTTC. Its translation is CAISEGPGDGYTF.

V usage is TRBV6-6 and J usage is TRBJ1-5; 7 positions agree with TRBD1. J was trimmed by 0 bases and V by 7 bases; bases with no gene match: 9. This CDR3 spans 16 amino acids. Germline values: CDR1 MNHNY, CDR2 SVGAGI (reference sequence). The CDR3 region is CASTPQGTYSNQPQHF. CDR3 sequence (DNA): TGTGCCAGCACTCCACAGGGGACTTATAGCAATCAGCCCCAGCATTTT.

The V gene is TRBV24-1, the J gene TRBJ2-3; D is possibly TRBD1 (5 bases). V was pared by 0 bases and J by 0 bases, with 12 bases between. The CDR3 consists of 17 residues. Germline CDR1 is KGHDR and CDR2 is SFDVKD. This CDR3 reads CATSDLVRGSSTDTQYF. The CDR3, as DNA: TGTGCCACCAGTGATTTGGTAAGGGGATCTAGCACAGATACGCAGTATTTT.

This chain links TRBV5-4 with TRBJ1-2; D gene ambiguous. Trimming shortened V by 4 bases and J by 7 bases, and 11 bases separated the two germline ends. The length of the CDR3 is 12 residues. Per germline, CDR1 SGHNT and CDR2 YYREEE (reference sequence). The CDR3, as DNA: TGTGCCAGCAGCCCTGAGGACCGTGGCTACACCTTC. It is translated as CASSPEDRGYTF.

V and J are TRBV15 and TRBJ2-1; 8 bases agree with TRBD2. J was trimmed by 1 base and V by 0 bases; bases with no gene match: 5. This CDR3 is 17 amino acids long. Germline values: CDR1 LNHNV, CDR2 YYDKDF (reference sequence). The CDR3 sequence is CATSRDSGVYSYNEQFF. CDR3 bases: TGTGCCACCAGCAGAGATAGCGGGGTTTATTCCTACAATGAGCAGTTCTTC.

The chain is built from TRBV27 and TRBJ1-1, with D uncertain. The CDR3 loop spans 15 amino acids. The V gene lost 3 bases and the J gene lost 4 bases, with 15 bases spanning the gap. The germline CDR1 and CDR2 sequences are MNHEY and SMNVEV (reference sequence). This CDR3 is CASSFSIAGGTEAFF. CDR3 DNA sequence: TGTGCCAGCAGTTTCTCGATTGCGGGCGGCACTGAAGCTTTCTTT.

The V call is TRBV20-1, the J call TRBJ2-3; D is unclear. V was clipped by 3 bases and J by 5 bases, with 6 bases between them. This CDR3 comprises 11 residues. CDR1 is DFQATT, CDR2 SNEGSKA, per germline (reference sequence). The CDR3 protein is CSASPRDTQYF. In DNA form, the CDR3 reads TGCAGTGCTAGCCCTAGAGATACGCAGTATTTT.

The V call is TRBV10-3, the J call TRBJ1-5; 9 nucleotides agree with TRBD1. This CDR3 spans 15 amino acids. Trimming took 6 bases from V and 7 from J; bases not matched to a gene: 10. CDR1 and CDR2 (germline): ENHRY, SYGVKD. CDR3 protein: CAISRDREGRQPQHF. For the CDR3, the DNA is TGTGCCATCAGCCGGGACAGGGAAGGGCGGCAGCCCCAGCATTTT.

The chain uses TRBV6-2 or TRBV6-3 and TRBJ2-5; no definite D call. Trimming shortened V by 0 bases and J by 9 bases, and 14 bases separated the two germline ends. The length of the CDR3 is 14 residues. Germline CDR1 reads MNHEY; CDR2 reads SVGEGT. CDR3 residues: CASSYSGSWTPQYF. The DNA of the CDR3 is TGTGCCAGCAGTTACTCAGGTAGCTGGACCCCCCAGTACTTC.

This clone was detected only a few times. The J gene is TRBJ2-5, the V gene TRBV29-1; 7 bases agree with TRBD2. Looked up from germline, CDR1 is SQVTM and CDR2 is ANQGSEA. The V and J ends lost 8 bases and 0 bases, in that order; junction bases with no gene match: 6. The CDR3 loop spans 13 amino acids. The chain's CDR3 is CSSPGTNQETQYF. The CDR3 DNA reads TGCAGCTCTCCGGGGACTAACCAAGAGACCCAGTACTTC.

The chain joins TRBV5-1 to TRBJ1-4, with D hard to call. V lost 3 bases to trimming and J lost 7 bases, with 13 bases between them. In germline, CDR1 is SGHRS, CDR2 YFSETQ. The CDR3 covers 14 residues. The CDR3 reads CASSSGFSGEKLFF. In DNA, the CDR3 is TGCGCCAGCAGCTCGGGCTTCAGTGGTGAAAAACTGTTTTTT. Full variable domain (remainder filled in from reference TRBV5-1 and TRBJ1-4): KAGVTQTPRYLIKTRGQQVTLSCSPISGHRSVSWYQQTPGQGLQFLFEYFSETQRNKGNFPGRFSGRQFSNSRSEMNVSTLELGDSALYLCASSSGFSGEKLFFGSGTQLSVL.

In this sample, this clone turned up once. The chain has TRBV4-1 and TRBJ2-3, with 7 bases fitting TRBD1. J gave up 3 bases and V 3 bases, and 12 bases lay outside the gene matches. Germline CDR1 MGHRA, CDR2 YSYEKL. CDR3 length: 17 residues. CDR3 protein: CASSQAGQVRRTDTQYF. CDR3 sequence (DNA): TGCGCCAGCAGCCAGGCCGGACAGGTTCGAAGGACAGATACGCAGTATTTT.

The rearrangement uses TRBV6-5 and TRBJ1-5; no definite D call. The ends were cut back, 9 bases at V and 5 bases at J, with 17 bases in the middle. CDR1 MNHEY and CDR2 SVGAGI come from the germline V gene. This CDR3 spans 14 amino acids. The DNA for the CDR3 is TGTGCCAGTACCAGCTCAGGTGGAGATCAGCCCCAGCATTTT. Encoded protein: CASTSSGGDQPQHF.

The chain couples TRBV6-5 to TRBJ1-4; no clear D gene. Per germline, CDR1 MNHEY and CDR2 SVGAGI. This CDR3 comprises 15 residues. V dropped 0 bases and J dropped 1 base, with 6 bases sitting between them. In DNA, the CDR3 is TGTGCCAGCAGTTACTCGTATAGAACTAATGAAAAACTGTTTTTT. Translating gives CASSYSYRTNEKLFF.

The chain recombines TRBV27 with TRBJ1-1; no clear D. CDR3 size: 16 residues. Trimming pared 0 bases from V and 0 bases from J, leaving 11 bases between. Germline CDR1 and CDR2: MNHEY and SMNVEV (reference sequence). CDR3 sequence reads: CASSLSRAAMNTEAFF. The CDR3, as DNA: TGTGCCAGCAGTTTATCCCGGGCTGCTATGAACACTGAAGCTTTCTTT.

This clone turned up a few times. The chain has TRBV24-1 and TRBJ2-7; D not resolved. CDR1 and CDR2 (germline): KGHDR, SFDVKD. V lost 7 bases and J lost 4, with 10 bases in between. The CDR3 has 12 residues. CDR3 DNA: TGTGCCACCAGCCGCACGGGTTACGAGCAGTACTTC. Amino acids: CATSRTGYEQYF.

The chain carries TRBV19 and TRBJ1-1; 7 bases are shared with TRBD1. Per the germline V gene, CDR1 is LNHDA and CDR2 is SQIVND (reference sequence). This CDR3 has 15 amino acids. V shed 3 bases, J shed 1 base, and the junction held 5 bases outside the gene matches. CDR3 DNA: TGTGCCAGTAGTATGTTAAGGGGGCGGAACACTGAAGCTTTCTTT. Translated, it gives CASSMLRGRNTEAFF.

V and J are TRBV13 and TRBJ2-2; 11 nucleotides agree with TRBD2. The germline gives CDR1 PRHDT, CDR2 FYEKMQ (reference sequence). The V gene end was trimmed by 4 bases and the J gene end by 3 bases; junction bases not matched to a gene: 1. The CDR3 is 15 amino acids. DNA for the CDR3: TGTGCCAGCAGCTCGGGACTAGCGGACACCGGGGAGCTGTTTTTT. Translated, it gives CASSSGLADTGELFF. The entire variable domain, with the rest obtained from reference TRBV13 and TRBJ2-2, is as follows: AAGVIQSPRHLIKEKRETATLKCYPIPRHDTVYWYQQGPGQDPQFLISFYEKMQSDKGSIPDRFSAQQFSDYHSELNMSSLELGDSALYFCASSSGLADTGELFFGEGSRLTVL.

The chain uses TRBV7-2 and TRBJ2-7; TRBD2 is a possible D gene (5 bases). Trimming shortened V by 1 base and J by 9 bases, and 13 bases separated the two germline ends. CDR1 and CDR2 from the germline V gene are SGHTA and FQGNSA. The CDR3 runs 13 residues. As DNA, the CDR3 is TGTGCCAGCAGCTTAGGACGGGCAGCGGCGCAGTACTTC. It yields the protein CASSLGRAAAQYF.

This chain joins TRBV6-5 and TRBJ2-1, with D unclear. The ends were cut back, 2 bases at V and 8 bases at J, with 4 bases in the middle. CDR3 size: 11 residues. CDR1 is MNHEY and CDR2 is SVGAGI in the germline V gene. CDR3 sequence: CASSYLHEQFF. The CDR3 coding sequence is TGTGCCAGCAGTTACCTCCATGAGCAGTTCTTC.